This TCR beta chain was captured in a study of shared T cell receptors in the human thymus. Trimming left V 4 bases short and J 0 bases short, with 16 bases between. Germline CDR1 MNHEY, CDR2 SMNVEV (reference sequence). The CDR3 spans 17 residues. Sequenced by immunoSEQ multiplex PCR; TCRdb stores in-frame clones only, minus some. In the table there are roughly 660,000 clones, 85% to 90% of which are singletons. In addition, the sample was reused for a study of human thymus T cells. That source notes: Thymus pieces cut out during corrective heart surgery were the tissue that was used. There were highly overlapping thymic repertoires among unrelated individuals, as related research reported.

This TCR came from a boy younger than two with a congenital heart defect. Sequenced: thymocytes. This rearrangement joins TRBV27 to TRBJ1-5, with a tentative D call TRBD1 (5 bases). CDR3 region: CASSYPNQGYSNQPQHF. In DNA form, the CDR3 reads TGTGCCAGCAGTTACCCAAACCAGGGCTATAGCAATCAGCCCCAGCATTTT.